This TCR beta chain is from a study of human T cells and chemical hapten exposure. Study details: DPC 0.01% went on the upper back by patch test, with reading at 6 days. Patients, chiefly female, had alopecia areata, totalis or universalis.

Time point in this sample: patch test 2, 6 weeks after DPC sensitization. Treatment reported: therapeutic diphenylcyclopropenone sensitization with weekly scalp DPC. Alopecia patients, 18 to 70 years old and DPC-suitable, served as donors. Attachment of unique molecular identifiers to individual cDNA molecules was performed in the library. TCRdb re-analysed the RACE reads in MiXCR, keeping a single row per CDR3 protein. The data show fewer than 90,000 distinct CDR3 sequences, with around 6.7% seen just once and roughly 1.4% held by the top ten. V lost 6 bases, J lost 4 bases, and 8 bases stayed unmatched. Germline assignment: CDR1 MNHEY and CDR2 SMNVEV (reference sequence). The CDR3 length is 15 residues. This clonotype was counted between two and nine times.

The TCR originated in a woman aged 30 to 39 with alopecia areata. Some clones in this sample may be carry-over from other donors' samples. The sequencing used whole blood, collected in connection with sensitization to the hapten diphenylcyclopropenone (DPC). The chain links TRBV27 to TRBJ1-5; 8 bases align to TRBD1. The CDR3 spells CASSAGQGGNQPQHF. DNA of the CDR3: TGTGCCAGCAGCGCTGGACAGGGAGGGAATCAGCCCCAGCATTTT.